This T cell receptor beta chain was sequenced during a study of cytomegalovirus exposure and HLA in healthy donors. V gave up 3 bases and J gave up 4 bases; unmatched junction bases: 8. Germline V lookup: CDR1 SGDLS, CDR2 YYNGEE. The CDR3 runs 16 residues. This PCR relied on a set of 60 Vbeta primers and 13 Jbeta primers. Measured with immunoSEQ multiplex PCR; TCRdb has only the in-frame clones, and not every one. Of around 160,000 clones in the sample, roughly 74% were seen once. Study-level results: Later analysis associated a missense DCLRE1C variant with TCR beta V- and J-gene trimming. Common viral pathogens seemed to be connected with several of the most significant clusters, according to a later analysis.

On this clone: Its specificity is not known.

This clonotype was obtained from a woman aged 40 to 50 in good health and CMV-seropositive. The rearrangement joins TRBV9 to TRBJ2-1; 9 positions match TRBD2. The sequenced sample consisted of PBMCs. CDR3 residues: CASSGYGGREYNEQFF. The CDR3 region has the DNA TGTGCCAGCAGCGGTTATGGCGGGAGGGAATACAATGAGCAGTTCTTC. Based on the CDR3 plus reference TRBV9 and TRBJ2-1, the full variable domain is DSGVTQTPKHLITATGQRVTLRCSPRSGDLSVYWYQQSLDQGLQFLIQYYNGEERAKGNILERFSAQQFPDLHSELNLSSLELGDSALYFCASSGYGGREYNEQFFGPGTRLTVL.